This is a list of T cell receptor beta chains from one sample in a study of cytomegalovirus exposure and HLA in healthy donors. The table came from immunoSEQ multiplex PCR; TCRdb's copy has only in-frame clones and leaves some out. The sample yields about 82,000 clones, approximately 80% seen once. The sample comprised PBMCs. Receptor source: a man between 65 and 85 years old in good health and CMV-seropositive. Both conserved end residues are part of each CDR3.

CASMGGRQPQHF	TRBJ1-5	TRBV28
CAISGRPAGDEKLFF	TRBJ1-4	TRBV10-3
CASSLGAGDPYEQYF	TRBJ2-7	TRBV5-4
CASSPTGTGGRETQYF	TRBJ2-5	TRBV5-8
CASSVPGGSPLHF	TRBJ1-6	TRBV9
CASTEGAGTDTQYF	TRBJ2-3	TRBV19
CASSRDSNYGYTF	TRBJ1-2	TRBV7-2
CASSVDSGYEQFF	TRBJ2-1	TRBV2
CASSFGSTGPRPQHF	TRBJ1-5	TRBV28
CAEASGPNEQFF	TRBJ2-1	TRBV5-4
CASSRGREEPQHF	TRBJ1-5	TRBV7-6
CASKSGGDTGELFF	TRBJ2-2	TRBV9
CASSLVGGRADTQYF	TRBJ2-3	TRBV7-9
CAWSVLGSTTDTQYF	TRBJ2-3	TRBV30
CASSPGRGAWNEQFF	TRBJ2-1	TRBV9
CASSARGPFPYEQYF	TRBJ2-7	TRBV6-4
CASSFDSYEQYF	TRBJ2-7	TRBV5-4
CASSQGEGAKNIQYF	TRBJ2-4	TRBV4-2
CASSLGRGGVREQYF	TRBJ2-7	TRBV7-2
CASTLNGVNTEAFF	TRBJ1-1	TRBV28
CASSLLTGVGANVLTF	TRBJ2-6	TRBV5-4
CASSISRAGNQPQHF	TRBJ1-5	TRBV19
CASSLAAGPNTEAFF	TRBJ1-1	TRBV28
CASSVLAGDATGELFF	TRBJ2-2	TRBV5-1